Sequencing of this T cell receptor beta chain was carried out in a study of CD8+CD57+ T cells in acquired aplastic anemia. Study summary: The average for DNA from sorted CD4+ and CD8+ cells was 3 to 3.5 ug. Study-wide results and caveats: Patients and controls shared under 30 CD8+ CDR3 sequences, highly expressed in patients.

About this clonotype itself: Antigen unknown.

The ends were cut back, 5 bases at V and 4 bases at J, with 14 bases in the middle. Per the germline V gene, CDR1 is LNHDA and CDR2 is SQIVND (reference sequence). This CDR3 is 14 amino acids long. Using genomic DNA as the template, TCR beta VDJ and CDR3 profiling was carried out. Each CDR3 protein is one row after TCRdb ran MiXCR on the reads. This repertoire shows a few hundred thousand distinct CDR3 sequences, over 40% found once; its top ten account for nearly 20%. The sequenced patients had an expansion of CD8+CD57+ cells seen by flow cytometry. Each patient carried a diagnosis of severe acquired aplastic anemia.

V and J are TRBV19 and TRBJ1-1; the D gene is possibly TRBD1 (5 bases). Sample: sorted CD4+, CD8+, or CD8+CD57+ T cells (not recorded which) from PBMCs. The TCR comes from a human donor with aplastic anemia. CDR3: CASSSQGGSTEAFF. Written as DNA, the CDR3 is TGTGCCAGTAGTTCCCAGGGAGGGAGCACTGAAGCTTTCTTT. Variable domain in full (rest from reference TRBV19 and TRBJ1-1): DGGITQSPKYLFRKEGQNVTLSCEQNLNHDAMYWYRQDPGQGLRLIYYSQIVNDFQKGDIAEGYSVSREKKESFPLTVTSAQKNPTAFYLCASSSQGGSTEAFFGQGTRLTVV.